The clone carrying this T cell receptor beta chain has more than one count but fewer than ten. The antigen is unknown. The sample is drawn from a study of T cell repertoires in cytomegalovirus infection. Germline assignment: CDR1 SGHTA and CDR2 FQGNSA. Trimming left V 1 base short and J 4 bases short, with 8 bases between. This CDR3 region has 14 residues. Study results and caveats: Based on cumulative public TCR beta family frequency, carriers of CMV plus the relevant HLA were identified. HLA-C-restricted CMV-specific TCR beta clonotypes were dominant in the ex vivo response.

TCRdb re-called the reads through MiXCR, storing one row per CDR3 protein. This sample has fewer than 200,000 distinct CDR3 sequences, with about a fifth found just once. The sample here was CD8+ T cells from cultured PBMCs, taken from culture after CMV antigen stimulation. The J gene is TRBJ2-1, the V gene TRBV7-2; D not certain. The clonotype originates from a human donor in good health (CMV status not recorded). Some clones in this sample may be carry-over from other donors' samples. Written as DNA, the CDR3 is TGTGCCAGCAGCTTAGGAGCAGATTACAATGAGCAGTTCTTC. This translates into CASSLGADYNEQFF. Variable domain in full (rest from reference TRBV7-2 and TRBJ2-1): GAGVSQSPSNKVTEKGKDVELRCDPISGHTALYWYRQSLGQGLEFLIYFQGNSAPDKSGLPSDRFSAERTGGSVSTLTIQRTQQEDSAVYLCASSLGADYNEQFFGPGTRLTVL.